The clone carrying this T cell receptor (beta chain) was detected only once. Its specificity is not known. Sorting with CD45RO/CCR7/CD25/CD127/CD95/CD27 yielded naive, central memory, regulatory and stem-like memory CD4+ cells. Germline CDR1 and CDR2: MNHEY and SMNVEV (reference sequence). The V gene end was trimmed by 2 bases and the J gene end by 4 bases; junction bases not matched to a gene: 4. The CDR3 runs to 15 residues. The entry originates in a study of beta chain features in type 1 diabetes. Study-wide results and limits: Unsettled here was the matter of whether HLA type influences TCRB rearrangement.

Since all of the isolated RNA was reverse transcribed, expressed TCRB transcripts were what got sequenced. The method was immunoSEQ multiplex PCR; TCRdb's version includes in-frame clones alone and lacks a portion of them. Here the sample spans about 150,000 clones, 9.2% being singletons. This receptor was obtained from a man between 18 and 35 years old in good health. Input material: central memory CD4+ T cells from blood. The gene calls are TRBV27 and TRBJ2-2, with 7 positions matching TRBD2. CDR3 in DNA: TGTGCCAGCAGTTTACGTCTAGCGGCCACCGGGGAGCTGTTTTTT. Its translation: CASSLRLAATGELFF.